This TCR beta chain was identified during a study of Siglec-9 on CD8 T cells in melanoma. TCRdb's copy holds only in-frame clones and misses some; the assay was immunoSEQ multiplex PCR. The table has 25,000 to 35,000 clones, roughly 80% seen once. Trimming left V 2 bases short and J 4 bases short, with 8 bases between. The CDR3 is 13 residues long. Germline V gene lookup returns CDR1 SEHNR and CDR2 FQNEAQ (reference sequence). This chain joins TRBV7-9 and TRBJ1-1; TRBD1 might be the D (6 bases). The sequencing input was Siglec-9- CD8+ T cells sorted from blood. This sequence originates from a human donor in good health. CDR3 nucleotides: TGTGCCAGCAGCTTATCAGGGGTCACTGAAGCTTTCTTT. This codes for CASSLSGVTEAFF.